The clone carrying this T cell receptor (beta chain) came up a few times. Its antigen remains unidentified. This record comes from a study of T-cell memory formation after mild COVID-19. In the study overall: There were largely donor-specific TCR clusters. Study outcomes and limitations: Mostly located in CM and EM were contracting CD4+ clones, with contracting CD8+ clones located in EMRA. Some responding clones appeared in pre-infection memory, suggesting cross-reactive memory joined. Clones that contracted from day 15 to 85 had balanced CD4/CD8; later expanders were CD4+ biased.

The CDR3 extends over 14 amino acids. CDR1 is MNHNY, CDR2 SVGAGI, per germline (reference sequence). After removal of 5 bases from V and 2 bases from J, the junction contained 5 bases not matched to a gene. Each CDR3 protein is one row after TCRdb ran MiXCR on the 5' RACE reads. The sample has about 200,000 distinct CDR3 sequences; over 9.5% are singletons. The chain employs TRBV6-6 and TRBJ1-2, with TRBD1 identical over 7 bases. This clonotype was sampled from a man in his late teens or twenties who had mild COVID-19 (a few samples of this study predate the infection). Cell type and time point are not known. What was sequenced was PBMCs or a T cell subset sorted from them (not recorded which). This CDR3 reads CASSRKGQNYGYTF. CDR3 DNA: TGTGCCAGCAGTAGAAAGGGACAGAACTATGGCTACACCTTC.